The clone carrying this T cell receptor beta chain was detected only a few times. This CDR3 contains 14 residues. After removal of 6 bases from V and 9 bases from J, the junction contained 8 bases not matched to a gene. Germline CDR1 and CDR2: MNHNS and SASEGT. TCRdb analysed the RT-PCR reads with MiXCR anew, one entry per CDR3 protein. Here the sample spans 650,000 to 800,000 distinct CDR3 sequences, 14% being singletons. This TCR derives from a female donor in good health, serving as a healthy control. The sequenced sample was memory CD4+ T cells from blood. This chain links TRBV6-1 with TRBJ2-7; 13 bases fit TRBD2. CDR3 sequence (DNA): TGTGCCAGCAGACCACTAGCGGGAGGGCCGGGGCAGTACTTC. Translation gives CASRPLAGGPGQYF.